This record concerns one T cell receptor (beta chain) sequence. Its target is unknown. BIOMED2 TRB-A/B primer pools were used in multiplex TRB PCR. TCRdb re-analysed the multiplex PCR reads in MiXCR, keeping a single row per CDR3 protein. The sample yields approximately 10,000 distinct CDR3 sequences, 25% to 30% seen once. This entry belongs to a study of T and B cells in COVID-19 patients. Blood genomic DNA input for TRB amplification was about 240-550 ng. Germline V lookup: CDR1 SGHVT, CDR2 SQSDAQ. CDR3 length: 16 amino acids. V dropped 5 bases and J dropped 3 bases, with 20 bases sitting between them. Whole-study results and caveats: In COVID-19 patients, T cell receptor beta variable and joining gene use was reportedly strongly skewed.

The sample was blood. The TCR was taken from a human donor who had recovered from COVID-19. The rearrangement links TRBV7-4 to TRBJ2-7; D tentatively fits TRBD1 or TRBD2 (6 bases each). The CDR3 DNA sequence: TGTGCCAGCAGCCGTGGAGGGGGAGCAGGGAACTACGAGCAGTACTTC. This sequence encodes CASSRGGGAGNYEQYF.